The T cell receptor (beta chain) described here comes from a study of human T cells and chemical hapten exposure. Each CDR3 protein is one row after TCRdb ran MiXCR on the RACE reads. The sample contains under 100,000 distinct CDR3 sequences, about an eighth of which appear only once. Germline V gene sequence: CDR1 SGHRS, CDR2 YFSETQ. The CDR3 loop spans 14 amino acids. J gave up 3 bases and V 4 bases, and 5 bases lay outside the gene matches. Time point reported: patch test 2, 6 weeks after DPC sensitization. Treatment here: therapeutic diphenylcyclopropenone sensitization with weekly scalp DPC. Unseparated into fractions, whole blood served as the source from which total RNA was extracted.

This rearrangement joins TRBV5-1 to TRBJ2-5; the match to TRBD2 covers 8 bases. The sample in question was whole blood, obtained in connection with sensitization to the hapten diphenylcyclopropenone (DPC). This receptor was identified in a woman between 40 and 50 years old with alopecia areata. Some clones in this sample may be carry-over from other donors' samples. For the CDR3, the DNA is TGCGCCAGCAGCGCGGGAGGTACCGAAGAGACCCAGTACTTC. It codes for CASSAGGTEETQYF.